This is a list of T cell receptor beta chains from one sample in a study of blood T cells in healthy people across ages. TCRdb reprocessed the 5' RACE reads via MiXCR and lists one record per CDR3 protein. The table has around 870,000 distinct CDR3 sequences, roughly 26% seen once; the top ten hold 17%. Sequencing used blood. The receptors were sampled from a woman older than 75 in good health. Both conserved end residues are part of each CDR3. Each record gives: D gene, CDR3 length, V gene, CDR3 protein. D genes are given only for firm matches.

d_gene: -
len: 11
v_gene: TRBV10-2
CDR3aa: CASSEGDIQYF

d_gene: TRBD2
len: 16
v_gene: TRBV6-6
CDR3aa: CASRGLAGGRAYEQYF

d_gene: -
len: 15
v_gene: TRBV3-1
CDR3aa: CASSQDTARASPLHF

d_gene: TRBD2
len: 15
v_gene: TRBV19
CDR3aa: CASSTRGDPYNEQFF

d_gene: -
len: 14
v_gene: TRBV5-1
CDR3aa: CASSAQGFGSPLHF

d_gene: TRBD1
len: 15
v_gene: TRBV12-5
CDR3aa: CASGRDRGFNNEQFF

d_gene: TRBD1
len: 16
v_gene: TRBV6-6
CDR3aa: CASRPPTGEPTDTQYF

d_gene: TRBD1
len: 13
v_gene: TRBV4-3
CDR3aa: CASSRGTDYGYTF

d_gene: TRBD2
len: 15
v_gene: TRBV6-2/TRBV6-3
CDR3aa: CASSGAGTSGGEQYF

d_gene: -
len: 16
v_gene: TRBV5-1
CDR3aa: CASSSSGGANTGELFF

d_gene: -
len: 11
v_gene: TRBV7-2
CDR3aa: CASSLVDRQFF